This passage covers 11 T cell receptor beta chains from one sample sequenced in a study of CD8+ T cells in alopecia areata. Reverse transcribed after extraction, RNA yielded cDNA as the sequencing template. Repertoires were generated with immunoSEQ multiplex PCR, while TCRdb's copy carries only in-frame clones and drops some. The table includes hundreds of thousands of clones, under 70% detected once. Sample: CD4+ T cells sorted from blood, taken at week 0. These receptors came from a human donor with alopecia areata.

V gene TRBV18 combines with J gene TRBJ1-2; 7 nucleotides agree with TRBD1. The CDR3 covers 13 residues. CDR1 is KGHSH and CDR2 is LQKENI in the germline V gene. V shed 6 bases and J 8 bases; nucleotides not matched to a gene: 9. CDR3 coding DNA: TGTGCCAGCTCCGGCTCAGGGGGACAAGGCTACACCTTC. Protein sequence: CASSGSGGQGYTF.

This clone occurred a few times. The rearrangement uses TRBV7-2 and TRBJ2-7; D remains ambiguous. CDR1 and CDR2 (germline): SGHTA, FQGNSA. The V end was cut by 5 bases, the J end by 1 base, with 12 bases between. This CDR3 spans 14 amino acids. CDR3 nucleotide sequence: TGTGCCAGCAGCCCCCCGCCAGAGTCCTACGAGCAGTACTTC. It translates to CASSPPPESYEQYF.

The chain has TRBV6-5 and TRBJ2-1; 10 bases line up with TRBD1. This CDR3 comprises 14 residues. With V trimmed by 4 bases and J by 9 bases, 6 bases remained unmatched. Germline V gene sequence: CDR1 MNHEY, CDR2 SVGAGI. The CDR3 is CASSSGTGVSEQFF. The CDR3, as DNA: TGTGCCAGCAGTTCCGGGACAGGGGTCAGTGAGCAGTTCTTC.

The V and J genes are TRBV9 and TRBJ2-1, with D tentatively TRBD2 (6 bases). The germline V gene has CDR1 SGDLS and CDR2 YYNGEE. V lost 4 bases and J 0 bases, leaving 23 bases between the germline ends. The CDR3 spans 19 residues. CDR3 DNA: TGTGCCAGCAGCCCGTCGGGAGTGAGAGTTTTAAGCTCCTACAATGAGCAGTTCTTC. Translated: CASSPSGVRVLSSYNEQFF.

This CDR3 is CASSRASGYTF. The CDR3 DNA sequence: TGTGCCAGCAGCCGTGCTTCCGGCTACACCTTC. V usage is TRBV9 and J usage is TRBJ1-2; D unclear. Germline V gene lookup returns CDR1 SGDLS and CDR2 YYNGEE. There are 11 residues in the CDR3. Trimming left V 4 bases short and J 8 bases short, with 9 bases between.

The chain carries TRBV29-1 and TRBJ2-5, with D hard to call. This CDR3 is 13 amino acids long. V lost 0 bases and J 0 bases, leaving 5 bases between the germline ends. Germline CDR1 is SQVTM and CDR2 is ANQGSEA. The DNA of the CDR3 is TGCAGCGTTGAAGACGGGTACCAAGAGACCCAGTACTTC. Its protein product is CSVEDGYQETQYF.

This clone has only a few counts. The chain uses TRBV19 and TRBJ2-6; no definite D call. V was trimmed by 1 base and J by 0 bases, leaving 4 bases between them. CDR1 and CDR2 (germline): LNHDA, SQIVND (reference sequence). This CDR3 comprises 15 residues. The DNA for the CDR3 is TGTGCCAGTAGTATAGTCAGCTCTGGGGCCAACGTCCTGACTTTC. Protein product: CASSIVSSGANVLTF.

This clone is a singleton in its sample. The rearrangement uses TRBV9 and TRBJ1-2; the D gene is possibly TRBD1 (6 bases). Per germline, CDR1 SGDLS and CDR2 YYNGEE. Trimming pared 3 bases from V and 8 bases from J, leaving 14 bases between. The CDR3 is made up of 13 amino acids. The chain's CDR3 is CASSGARDTGYTF. The DNA for the CDR3 is TGTGCCAGCAGCGGAGCCCGGGACACCGGCTACACCTTC. Full variable domain (rest looked up from reference TRBV9 and TRBJ1-2): DSGVTQTPKHLITATGQRVTLRCSPRSGDLSVYWYQQSLDQGLQFLIQYYNGEERAKGNILERFSAQQFPDLHSELNLSSLELGDSALYFCASSGARDTGYTFGSGTRLTVV.

This chain links TRBV5-4 with TRBJ1-6; D might be TRBD1 (5 bases). This CDR3 has 14 residues. Between the trimmed V and J ends, which lost 0 bases and 10 bases, there was a span of 11 bases. Germline-derived CDR1 and CDR2 are SGHNT and YYREEE (reference sequence). This chain's CDR3 is CASSLEVGGSPLHF. Here the CDR3 DNA reads TGTGCCAGCAGCTTGGAGGTGGGGGGGTCACCCCTCCACTTT.

V gene TRBV10-3 combines with J gene TRBJ1-6; TRBD1 agrees at 10 bases. Germline trimming cut 10 bases from V and 10 bases from J; bases unmatched to any gene: 10. CDR1 is ENHRY, CDR2 SYGVKD, per germline. The CDR3 is made up of 14 amino acids. The CDR3, as DNA: TGTGCCACAACGGGACAGGGGACTGGATCACCCCTCCACTTT. Protein product: CATTGQGTGSPLHF.

The chain recombines TRBV12-5 with TRBJ2-7; D might be TRBD1 (6 bases). V was clipped by 4 bases and J by 9 bases, with 10 bases between them. The germline CDR1 and CDR2 sequences are LGHNT and FRNRAP. The CDR3 is 11 residues long. The CDR3 DNA reads as TGTGCTAGTGGTTCCCGACAGGCGCAGTACTTC. As protein: CASGSRQAQYF.